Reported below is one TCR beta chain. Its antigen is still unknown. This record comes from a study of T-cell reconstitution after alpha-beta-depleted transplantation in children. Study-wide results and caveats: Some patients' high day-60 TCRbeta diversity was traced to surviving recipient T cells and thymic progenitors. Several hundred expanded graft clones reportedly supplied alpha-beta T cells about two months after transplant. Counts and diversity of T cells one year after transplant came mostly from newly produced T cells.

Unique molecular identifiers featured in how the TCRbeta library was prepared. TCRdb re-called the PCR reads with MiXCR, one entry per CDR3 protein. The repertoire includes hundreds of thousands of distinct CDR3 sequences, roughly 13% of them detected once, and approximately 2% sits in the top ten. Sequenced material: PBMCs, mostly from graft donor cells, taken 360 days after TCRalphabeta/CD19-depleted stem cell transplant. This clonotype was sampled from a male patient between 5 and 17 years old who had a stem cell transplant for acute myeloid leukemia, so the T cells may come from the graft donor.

CDR3 DNA: TGCGCCAGCAGCTTGGGGTTTAATAGCCTTCCAGATACGCAGTATTTT. Translating gives CASSLGFNSLPDTQYF. The chain joins TRBV5-1 to TRBJ2-3; D is undetermined. Germline V gene sequence: CDR1 SGHRS, CDR2 YFSETQ. The V gene lost 0 bases and the J gene lost 4 bases, with 15 bases spanning the gap. The CDR3 consists of 16 residues. Complete variable domain (other parts from reference TRBV5-1 and TRBJ2-3): KAGVTQTPRYLIKTRGQQVTLSCSPISGHRSVSWYQQTPGQGLQFLFEYFSETQRNKGNFPGRFSGRQFSNSRSEMNVSTLELGDSALYLCASSLGFNSLPDTQYFGPGTRLTVL.